The clone carrying this T cell receptor (beta chain) has a single count. The antigen remains unidentified. Sorting separated CD4+ and CD8+ T cells out of PBMCs. This sample was included in a study of CD8+ T cells in alopecia areata. General study results and limits: Normal scalp had lower clonality than lesional scalp, with alopecia totalis/universalis lesions showing this most strongly. TCR sharing across patients was less clear than in mice, possibly HLA-related.

Trimming cost V 6 bases and J 9 bases, with 15 bases left between them. From germline, CDR1 is SNHLY and CDR2 FYNNEI. The CDR3 has 13 residues. As the sequencing template, cDNA was produced by extracting RNA and reverse transcribing it. The assay was immunoSEQ multiplex PCR, and TCRdb's table has in-frame clones only and misses some. The repertoire holds over 85,000 clones, with about 45% as singletons. The receptor was derived from a human donor with alopecia areata. This chain joins TRBV2 and TRBJ2-1, with D unclear. The sequenced material came from CD4+ T cells sorted from blood. For the CDR3, the DNA is TGTGCCAGCAGAGTTCTTATGGTATCTGAGCAGTTCTTC. Its translation is CASRVLMVSEQFF.